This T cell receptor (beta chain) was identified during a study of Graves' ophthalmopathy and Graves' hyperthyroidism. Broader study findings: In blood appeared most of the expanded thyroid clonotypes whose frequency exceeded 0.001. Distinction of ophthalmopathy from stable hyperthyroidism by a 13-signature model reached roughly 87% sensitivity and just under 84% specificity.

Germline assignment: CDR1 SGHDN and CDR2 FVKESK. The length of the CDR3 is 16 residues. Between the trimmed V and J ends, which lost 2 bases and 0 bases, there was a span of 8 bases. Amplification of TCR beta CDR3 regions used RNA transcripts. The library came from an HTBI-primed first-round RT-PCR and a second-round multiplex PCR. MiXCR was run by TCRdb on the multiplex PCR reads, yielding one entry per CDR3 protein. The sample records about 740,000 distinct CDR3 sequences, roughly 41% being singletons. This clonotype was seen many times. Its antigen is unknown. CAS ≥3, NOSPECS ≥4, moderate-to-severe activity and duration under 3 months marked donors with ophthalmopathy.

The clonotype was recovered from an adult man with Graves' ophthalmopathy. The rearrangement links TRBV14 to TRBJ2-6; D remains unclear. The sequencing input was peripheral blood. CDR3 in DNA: TGTGCCAGCAGCCAAAGGGTGATCTCTGGGGCCAACGTCCTGACTTTC. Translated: CASSQRVISGANVLTF.